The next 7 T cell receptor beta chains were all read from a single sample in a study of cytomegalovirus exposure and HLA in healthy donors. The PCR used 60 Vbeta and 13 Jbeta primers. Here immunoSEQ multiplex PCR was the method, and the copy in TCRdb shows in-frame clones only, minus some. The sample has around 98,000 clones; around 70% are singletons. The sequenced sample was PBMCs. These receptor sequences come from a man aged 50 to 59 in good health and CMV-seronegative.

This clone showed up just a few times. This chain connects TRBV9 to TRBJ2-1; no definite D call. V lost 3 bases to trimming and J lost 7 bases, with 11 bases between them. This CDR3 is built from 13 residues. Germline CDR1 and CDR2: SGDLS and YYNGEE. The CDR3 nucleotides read TGTGCCAGCAGCGCTGGTTTCGGGAATGAGCAGTTCTTC. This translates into CASSAGFGNEQFF.

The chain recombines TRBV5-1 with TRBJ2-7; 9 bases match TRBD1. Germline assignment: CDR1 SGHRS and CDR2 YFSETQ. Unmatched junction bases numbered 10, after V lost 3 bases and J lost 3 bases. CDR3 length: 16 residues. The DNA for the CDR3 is TGCGCCAGCAGCTCATCCTCGGGACAGGGACTCTACGAGCAGTACTTC. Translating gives CASSSSSGQGLYEQYF.

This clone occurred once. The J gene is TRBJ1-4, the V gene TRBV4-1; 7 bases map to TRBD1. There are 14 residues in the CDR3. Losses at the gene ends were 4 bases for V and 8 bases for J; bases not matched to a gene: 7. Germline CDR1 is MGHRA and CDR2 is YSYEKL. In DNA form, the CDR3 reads TGCGCCAGCAGCCCAGGGGGACTGGGGGAAAAACTGTTTTTT. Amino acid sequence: CASSPGGLGEKLFF.

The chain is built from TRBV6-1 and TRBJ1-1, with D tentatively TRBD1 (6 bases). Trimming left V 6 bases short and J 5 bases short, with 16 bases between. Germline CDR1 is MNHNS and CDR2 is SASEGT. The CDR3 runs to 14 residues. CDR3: CASSRGRGGTEAFF. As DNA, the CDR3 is TGTGCCAGCAGCCGGGGGAGGGGGGGGACTGAAGCTTTCTTT.

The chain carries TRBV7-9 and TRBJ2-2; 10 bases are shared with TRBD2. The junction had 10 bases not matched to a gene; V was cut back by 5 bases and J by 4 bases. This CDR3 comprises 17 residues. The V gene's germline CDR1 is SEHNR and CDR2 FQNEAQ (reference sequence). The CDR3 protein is CASSQLATSGTTGELFF. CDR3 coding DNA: TGTGCCAGCAGCCAATTAGCTACTAGCGGGACCACCGGGGAGCTGTTTTTT.

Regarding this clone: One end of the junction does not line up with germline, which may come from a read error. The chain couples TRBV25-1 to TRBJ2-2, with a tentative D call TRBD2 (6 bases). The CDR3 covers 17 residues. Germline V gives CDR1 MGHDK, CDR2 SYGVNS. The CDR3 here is CASSVPTNKELTGGLFF. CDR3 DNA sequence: TGTGCCAGCAGTGTTCCAACGAACAAGGAACTCACCGGGGGGCTGTTTTTT.

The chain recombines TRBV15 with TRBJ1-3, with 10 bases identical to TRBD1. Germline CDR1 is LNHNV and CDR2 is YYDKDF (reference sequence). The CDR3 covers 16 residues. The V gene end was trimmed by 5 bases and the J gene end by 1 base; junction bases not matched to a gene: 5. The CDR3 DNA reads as TGTGCCACCAGCGACCCGGGACAGGGGTCTGGAAACACCATATATTTT. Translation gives CATSDPGQGSGNTIYF.